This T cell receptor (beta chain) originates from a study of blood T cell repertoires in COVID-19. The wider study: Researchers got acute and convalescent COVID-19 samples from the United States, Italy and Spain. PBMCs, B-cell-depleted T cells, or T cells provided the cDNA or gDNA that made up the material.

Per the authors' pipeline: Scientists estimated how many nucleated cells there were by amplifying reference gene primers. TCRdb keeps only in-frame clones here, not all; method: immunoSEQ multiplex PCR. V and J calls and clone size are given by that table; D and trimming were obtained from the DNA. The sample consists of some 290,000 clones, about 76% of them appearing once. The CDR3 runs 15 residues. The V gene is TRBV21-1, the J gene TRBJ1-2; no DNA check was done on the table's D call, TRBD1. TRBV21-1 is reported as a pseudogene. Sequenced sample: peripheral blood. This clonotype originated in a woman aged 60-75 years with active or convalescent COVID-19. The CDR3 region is CASSARGTGDYGYTF. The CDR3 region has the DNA TGTGCCAGCAGCGCCCGAGGGACAGGGGACTATGGCTACACCTTC.